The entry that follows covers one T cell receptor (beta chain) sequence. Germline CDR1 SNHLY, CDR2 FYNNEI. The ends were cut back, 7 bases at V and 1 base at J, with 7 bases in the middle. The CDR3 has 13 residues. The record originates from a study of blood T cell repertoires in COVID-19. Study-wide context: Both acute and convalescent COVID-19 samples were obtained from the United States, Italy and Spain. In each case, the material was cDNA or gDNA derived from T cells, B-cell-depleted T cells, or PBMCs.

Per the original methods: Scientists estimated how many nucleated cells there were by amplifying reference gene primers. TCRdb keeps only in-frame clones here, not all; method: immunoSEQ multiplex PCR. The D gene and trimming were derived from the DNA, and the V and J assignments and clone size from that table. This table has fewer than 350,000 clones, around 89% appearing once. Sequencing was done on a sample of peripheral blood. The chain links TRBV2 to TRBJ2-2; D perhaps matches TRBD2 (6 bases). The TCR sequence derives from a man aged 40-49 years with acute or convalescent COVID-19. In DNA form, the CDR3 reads TGTGCCAGCACGGAGGGGAACACCGGGGAGCTGTTTTTT. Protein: CASTEGNTGELFF.